What follows are 7 T cell receptor beta chains derived from one specimen sequenced in a study of blood T cells in healthy people across ages. PCR was performed a second time for about 6 to 12 cycles using a sample-barcoded 5' primer and a J-beta primer mix. MiXCR was run by TCRdb on the 5' RACE reads, yielding one entry per CDR3 protein. This sample has about 840,000 distinct CDR3 sequences, with 25% to 35% found just once. These data were also filed under a second study, of T cells of mothers and their children.

The specimen sequenced was blood. The receptors shown here come from a woman in her 40s in good health.

This clonotype came up many times. This chain links TRBV4-1 with TRBJ2-7; D not certain. Germline CDR1 is MGHRA and CDR2 is YSYEKL. The CDR3 is made up of 13 amino acids. V was shortened by 0 bases and J by 8 bases, with 11 bases between the two germline ends. The CDR3 nucleotides read TGCGCCAGCAGCCAAGAGATCCTTGACCAGCAGTACTTC. As protein: CASSQEILDQQYF.

This clonotype has only a few counts. At one end the junction does not follow the germline gene, possibly because of a read error. The gene calls are TRBV7-9 and TRBJ2-2; TRBD2 matches 10 bases. The CDR3 loop spans 19 amino acids. The germline gives CDR1 SEHNR, CDR2 FQNEAQ (reference sequence). CDR3 protein: CASSLRSLAGDSITGKLFF. The CDR3 region has the DNA TGTGCCAGCAGCCTTAGGAGCCTAGCGGGGGACTCGATCACCGGGAAGCTGTTTTTT.

DNA for the CDR3: TGCGCCAGCAGCCCATGGGACCGCTCTGGAAACACCATATATTTT. Protein sequence: CASSPWDRSGNTIYF. This chain uses TRBV5-1 with TRBJ1-3; tentatively, D is TRBD1 (5 bases). Trimming stripped 4 bases from V and 0 bases from J, with 11 bases between. Germline CDR1 is SGHRS and CDR2 is YFSETQ. The CDR3 totals 15 residues.

This chain joins TRBV9 and TRBJ2-3; no clear D gene. The CDR3 is 12 residues long. Germline CDR1 reads SGDLS; CDR2 reads YYNGEE. V was shortened by 5 bases and J by 9 bases, with 13 bases between the two germline ends. Here the CDR3 reads CASRAAEDTQYF. The CDR3, as DNA: TGTGCCAGCAGAGCCGCCGAGGACACGCAGTATTTT.

V gene TRBV4-1 combines with J gene TRBJ1-5, with no clear D. Trimming pared 2 bases from V and 7 bases from J, leaving 15 bases between. CDR1 is MGHRA, CDR2 YSYEKL, per germline. The CDR3 covers 15 residues. Written as DNA, the CDR3 is TGCGCCAGCAGCCAATCTTCGTCAGGCGGACAGCCCCAGCATTTT. As protein: CASSQSSSGGQPQHF.

A few counts support this clonotype. The rearrangement uses TRBV20-1 and TRBJ2-4; TRBD2 is a possible D gene (5 bases). The CDR3 loop spans 14 amino acids. Germline V CDR1 and CDR2: DFQATT, SNEGSKA (reference sequence). Trimming cost V 0 bases and J 6 bases, with 12 bases left between them. The DNA for the CDR3 is TGCAGTGCTAGAGATCCCGGGCGGGTAAACATTCAGTACTTC. It codes for CSARDPGRVNIQYF.

This clonotype appeared a few times. The gene calls are TRBV20-1 and TRBJ2-6; D is unresolved. This CDR3 comprises 13 residues. Between the trimmed V and J ends, which lost 4 bases and 2 bases, there was a span of 6 bases. Germline CDR1 is DFQATT and CDR2 is SNEGSKA (reference sequence). The CDR3: CSATFTGANVLTF. CDR3 in DNA: TGCAGTGCTACTTTTACTGGGGCCAACGTCCTGACTTTC.